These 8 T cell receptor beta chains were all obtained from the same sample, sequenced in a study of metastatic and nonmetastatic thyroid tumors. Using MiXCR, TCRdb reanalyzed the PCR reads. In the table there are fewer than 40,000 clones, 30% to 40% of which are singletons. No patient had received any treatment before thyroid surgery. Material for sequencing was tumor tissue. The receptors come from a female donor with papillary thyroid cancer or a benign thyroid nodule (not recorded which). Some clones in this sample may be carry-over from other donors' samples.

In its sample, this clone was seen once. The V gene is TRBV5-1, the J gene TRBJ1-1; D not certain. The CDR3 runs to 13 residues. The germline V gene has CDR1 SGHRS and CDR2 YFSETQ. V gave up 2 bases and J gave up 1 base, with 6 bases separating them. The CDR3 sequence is CASSLAKNTEAFF. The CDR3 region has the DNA TGCGCCAGCAGCTTAGCGAAGAACACTGAAGCTTTCTTT.

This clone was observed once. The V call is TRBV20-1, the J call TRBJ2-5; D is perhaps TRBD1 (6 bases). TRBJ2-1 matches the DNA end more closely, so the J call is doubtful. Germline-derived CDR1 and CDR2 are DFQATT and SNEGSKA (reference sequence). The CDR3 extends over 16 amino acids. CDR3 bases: TGCAGTGCTGAGGAATCGGGACACCCATTTGTCAATGAGCAGTTCTTC. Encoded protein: CSAEESGHPFVNEQFF.

The CDR3: CASSPRLAGISGELFF. CDR3 nucleotides: TGTGCCAGCTCACCTCGACTAGCGGGAATATCCGGGGAGCTGTTTTTT. The chain has TRBV18 and TRBJ2-2, with TRBD2 matching over 11 bases. This CDR3 comprises 16 residues. From germline, CDR1 is KGHSH and CDR2 LQKENI. J gave up 6 bases and V 3 bases, and 6 bases lay outside the gene matches.

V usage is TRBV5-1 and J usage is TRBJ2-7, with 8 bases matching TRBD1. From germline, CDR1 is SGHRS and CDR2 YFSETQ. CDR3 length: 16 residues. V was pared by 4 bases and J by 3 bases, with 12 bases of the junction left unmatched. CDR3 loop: CASSARRTGSVYEQYF. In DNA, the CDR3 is TGCGCCAGCAGCGCAAGAAGGACAGGGTCTGTCTACGAGCAGTACTTC.

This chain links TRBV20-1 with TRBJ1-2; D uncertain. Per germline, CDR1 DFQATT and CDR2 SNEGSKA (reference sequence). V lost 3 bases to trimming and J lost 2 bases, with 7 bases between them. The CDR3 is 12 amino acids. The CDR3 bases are TGCAGTGCTAGTCAGCAGAACTATGGCTACACCTTC. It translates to CSASQQNYGYTF.

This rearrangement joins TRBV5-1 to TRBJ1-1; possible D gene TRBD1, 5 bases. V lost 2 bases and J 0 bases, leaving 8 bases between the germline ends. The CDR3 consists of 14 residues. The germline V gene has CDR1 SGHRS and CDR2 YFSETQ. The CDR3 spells CASSFGTLNTEAFF. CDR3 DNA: TGCGCCAGCAGCTTCGGGACTCTGAACACTGAAGCTTTCTTT.

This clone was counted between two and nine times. CDR3: CASSELASGGETQYF. Written as DNA, the CDR3 is TGTGCCAGCAGTGAACTGGCTAGCGGTGGGGAGACCCAGTACTTC. This chain connects TRBV6-1 to TRBJ2-5; TRBD2 matches at 7 bases. The V segment lost 2 bases and the J segment 5 bases; nucleotides outside the gene matches: 8. Germline-derived CDR1 and CDR2 are MNHNS and SASEGT. CDR3 length: 15 residues.

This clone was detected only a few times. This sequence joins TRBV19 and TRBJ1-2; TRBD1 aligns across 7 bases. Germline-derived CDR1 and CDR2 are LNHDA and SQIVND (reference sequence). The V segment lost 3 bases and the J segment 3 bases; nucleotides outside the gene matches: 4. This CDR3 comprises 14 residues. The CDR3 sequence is CASSIIGGDYGYTF. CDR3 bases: TGTGCCAGTAGTATCATAGGGGGCGACTATGGCTACACCTTC.